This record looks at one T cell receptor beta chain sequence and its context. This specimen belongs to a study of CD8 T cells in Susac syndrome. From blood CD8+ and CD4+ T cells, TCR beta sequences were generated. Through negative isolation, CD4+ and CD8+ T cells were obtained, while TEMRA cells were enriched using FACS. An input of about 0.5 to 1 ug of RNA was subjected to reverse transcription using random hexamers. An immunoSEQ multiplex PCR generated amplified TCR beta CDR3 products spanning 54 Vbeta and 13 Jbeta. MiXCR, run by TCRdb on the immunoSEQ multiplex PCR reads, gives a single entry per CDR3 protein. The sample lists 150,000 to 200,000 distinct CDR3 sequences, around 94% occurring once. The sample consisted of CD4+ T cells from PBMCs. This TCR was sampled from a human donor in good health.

The CDR3 coding sequence is TGTGCCAGCAGCCAATCCAAGGGGGGAAACACTGAAGCTTTCTTT. Its protein product is CASSQSKGGNTEAFF. The V and J genes are TRBV3-1 and TRBJ1-1; possibly TRBD1 for D (6 bases). The germline V gene has CDR1 LGHDT and CDR2 YNNKEL (reference sequence). CDR3 length equals 15 residues. V dropped 2 bases and J dropped 2 bases, with 12 bases sitting between them.